The text below deals with one T cell receptor beta chain. These data originate in a study of blood T cell repertoires in COVID-19. Assay used: immunoSEQ multiplex PCR; TCRdb lists only in-frame clones, some missing. In the table there are under 200,000 clones, 70% to 90% of which are singletons. This CDR3 is built from 12 residues. V was pared by 6 bases and J by 8 bases, with 6 bases of the junction left unmatched. Germline V gene lookup returns CDR1 SNHLY and CDR2 FYNNEI. Sequenced sample: peripheral blood. The receptor's source is a man aged 40-50 years with acute or convalescent COVID-19. J is TRBJ1-1 and V is TRBV2; 7 nucleotides line up with TRBD1. CDR3 coding DNA: TGTGCCAGCAGACCGGACAGGCTCGAAGCTTTCTTT. It yields the protein CASRPDRLEAFF.